These 7 T cell receptor beta chains came from one sample sequenced in a study of cytomegalovirus exposure and HLA in healthy donors (dated by TCRdb to about 2017). To prepare the library, the immunoSEQ multiplex PCR assay was applied. A mixture of 60 forward primers for TCR Vbeta segments and 13 reverse primers for TCR Jbeta segments was used in the multiplex PCR. TCRdb's version of the immuneACCESS table is confined to in-frame rearrangements and falls short of the full clone set. An unresolved V gene accounts for under half of the shortfall where checked; the remainder is of unknown origin. Here the sample has 150,000 or so clones; 80% to 90% occur a single time. Roughly 9.3% of the sample comes from the top ten. What was sequenced was PBMCs. The receptors were sampled from a man between 18 and 29 years old in good health and CMV-seropositive.

The chain links TRBV30 to TRBJ2-7; D is unresolved. V dropped 6 bases and J dropped 0 bases, with 9 bases sitting between them. The CDR3 extends over 12 amino acids. CDR1 GTSNPN and CDR2 SVGIG come from the germline V gene (reference sequence). The CDR3 nucleotides read TGTGCCTGCCGACTGAGCTCCTACGAGCAGTACTTC. Translation: CACRLSSYEQYF.

For the CDR3, the DNA is TGTGCCAGCAGCTTGCTAGCGGGGGGCAGGGGCCAAGAGACCCAGTACTTC. This sequence encodes CASSLLAGGRGQETQYF. The chain combines TRBV5-4 with TRBJ2-5; 11 nucleotides match TRBD2. There are 17 residues in the CDR3. V shed 1 base, J shed 1 base, and the junction held 6 bases outside the gene matches. Germline loops: CDR1 SGHNT, CDR2 YYREEE (reference sequence).

The chain links TRBV9 to TRBJ2-1, with 9 bases that match TRBD2. Trimming cost V 0 bases and J 2 bases; bases outside gene matches: 12. The CDR3 sequence is 19 residues long. CDR1 SGDLS and CDR2 YYNGEE come from the germline V gene. In DNA form, the CDR3 reads TGTGCCAGCAGCGTAGACTCGCGGGGGGGCCCGGCAGCCTACAATGAGCAGTTCTTC. Translating it yields CASSVDSRGGPAAYNEQFF.

Here the CDR3 DNA reads TGTGCCAGCAGCTTAGCCAATACCCCCCGAGGACAGGCAGAAATTGAAGCTTTCTTT. The encoded protein is CASSLANTPRGQAEIEAFF. J is TRBJ1-1 and V is TRBV7-9; 7 bases align to TRBD1. This CDR3 is 19 amino acids long. The V gene end was trimmed by 0 bases and the J gene end by 7 bases; junction bases not matched to a gene: 20. CDR1 and CDR2 (germline): SEHNR, FQNEAQ (reference sequence).

The chain links TRBV5-1 to TRBJ2-5; 10 bases match TRBD1. CDR1 is SGHRS and CDR2 is YFSETQ in the germline V gene. The CDR3 totals 16 residues. With V trimmed by 0 bases and J by 2 bases, 4 bases remained unmatched. The DNA of the CDR3 is TGCGCCAGCAGCTTGGGACAGGGGGCCGGACAAGAGACCCAGTACTTC. It translates to CASSLGQGAGQETQYF.

The J gene is TRBJ1-2, the V gene TRBV5-1; maybe TRBD1 (5 bases). Germline V gene lookup returns CDR1 SGHRS and CDR2 YFSETQ. The germline V and J ends were trimmed by 2 bases and 5 bases, with 10 bases remaining between them. CDR3 length: 13 amino acids. The CDR3 DNA is TGCGCCAGCAGCTTACAGGACGGTTATGGCTACACCTTC. This codes for CASSLQDGYGYTF. Variable domain in full (rest from reference TRBV5-1 and TRBJ1-2): KAGVTQTPRYLIKTRGQQVTLSCSPISGHRSVSWYQQTPGQGLQFLFEYFSETQRNKGNFPGRFSGRQFSNSRSEMNVSTLELGDSALYLCASSLQDGYGYTFGSGTRLTVV.

The CDR3 is CASRDSANYGYTF. The CDR3 DNA reads as TGTGCCAGCCGGGACAGCGCTAACTATGGCTACACCTTC. V usage is TRBV6-5 and J usage is TRBJ1-2; TRBD1 matches at 7 bases. V was clipped by 8 bases and J by 0 bases; unmatched bases: 3. Germline V gene sequence: CDR1 MNHEY, CDR2 SVGAGI. The CDR3 contains 13 residues.